This TCR beta chain was recorded in a study of shared clonotypes between healthy human individuals. Germline V gene lookup returns CDR1 SQVTM and CDR2 ANQGSEA. The CDR3 consists of 13 residues. Unmatched junction bases numbered 2, after V lost 7 bases and J lost 0 bases. Clones were sequenced by immunoSEQ multiplex PCR, and TCRdb holds only the in-frame ones, with some missing. The sample records over a million clones, around four fifths being singletons. This clone was seen more than once but under ten times. The antigen is unknown. A split of CD4+ cells into CD45RA+ naive and CD45RA-negative memory subsets was performed. Study outcomes and limitations: Despite large depth, rarefaction showed incomplete sorted-subset sequencing.

The J gene is TRBJ2-1, the V gene TRBV29-1, with 8 bases that match TRBD1. The sequence came from a man younger than 35 in good health. Sequencing was carried out using memory CD4+ T cells sorted from blood. Subset defined: CD45RA-negative fraction. CDR3 loop: CSAGTGSYNEQFF. Written as DNA, the CDR3 is TGCAGCGCTGGGACAGGCTCCTACAATGAGCAGTTCTTC.